Listed here is a single TCR beta chain. Antigen unknown. Donors were healthy HIV-negative adults without recently reported acute infections or vaccinations. Germline lookup yields CDR1 MNHEY and CDR2 SMNVEV (reference sequence). CDR3 length: 16 residues. The V and J ends lost 5 bases and 0 bases respectively, with 17 bases between them. The record originates from a study of shared clonotypes between healthy human individuals. Deep-level settings were used for running the assay. This table comes from immunoSEQ multiplex PCR, and its TCRdb copy is limited to in-frame clones, with some not included. The sample has roughly 2.6 million clones; roughly nine tenths are singletons. Notes on the study in general: Across subsets, estimated richness was generally greater for naive than for memory populations.

The chain links TRBV27 to TRBJ2-7; tentative D call: TRBD1 (5 bases). The sample was naive CD4+ T cells sorted from blood. The subset here: CD45RA+ positively selected. The sequence derives from a man between 18 and 35 years old in good health. The CDR3 coding sequence is TGTGCCAGCAGTCTTCACAGGCCAGCGAGCTCCTACGAGCAGTACTTC. Its translation: CASSLHRPASSYEQYF.